These 25 T cell receptor beta chains share one sample of origin, sequenced in a study of siplizumab effects on memory and regulatory T cells. Method: immunoSEQ multiplex PCR; TCRdb's copy keeps in-frame clones and lacks some. This repertoire shows about 120,000 clones, about 94% found once; its top ten account for around 1.7%. Input material: non-Treg CD4+ T cells sorted from blood. All receptors derive from a human donor in good health.

The chain uses TRBV6-6 and TRBJ2-7; no clear D gene. Trimming stripped 6 bases from V and 5 bases from J, with 14 bases between. Germline-derived CDR1 and CDR2 are MNHNY and SVGAGI (reference sequence). This CDR3 is 13 amino acids long. CDR3: CASSPTSFNEQYF. In DNA, the CDR3 is TGTGCCAGCAGCCCGACTTCTTTCAACGAGCAGTACTTC.

The chain uses TRBV29-1 and TRBJ1-1; D is possibly TRBD1 (6 bases). The ends were cut back, 5 bases at V and 0 bases at J, with 13 bases in the middle. The CDR3 runs to 14 residues. Germline V CDR1 and CDR2: SQVTM, ANQGSEA. Written as DNA, the CDR3 is TGCAGCGTTACGGCGGGACAAATGAACACTGAAGCTTTCTTT. Its protein is CSVTAGQMNTEAFF. Full variable domain (missing parts from reference TRBV29-1 and TRBJ1-1): SAVISQKPSRDICQRGTSLTIQCQVDSQVTMMFWYRQQPGQSLTLIATANQGSEATYESGFVIDKFPISRPNLTFSTLTVSNMSPEDSSIYLCSVTAGQMNTEAFFGQGTRLTVV.

This chain uses TRBV11-2 with TRBJ2-4, with D possibly matching TRBD1 (5 bases). The ends were cut back, 1 base at V and 1 base at J, with 8 bases in the middle. There are 15 residues in the CDR3. Germline values: CDR1 SGHAT, CDR2 FQNNGV. CDR3 amino acids: CASSLGGLAKNIQYF. The CDR3 coding sequence is TGTGCCAGCAGCTTAGGGGGCCTGGCCAAAAACATTCAGTACTTC.

This clone has just one count. V and J are TRBV7-6 and TRBJ2-2; a weak D match, TRBD1 (7 bases). The ends were cut back, 2 bases at V and 7 bases at J, with 17 bases in the middle. Germline V gives CDR1 SGHVS, CDR2 FNYEAQ. This CDR3 contains 16 residues. The CDR3 DNA reads TGTGCCAGCAGCTTACGTGACAGGGACTGGGGCGGGGAGCTGTTTTTT. Translating it yields CASSLRDRDWGGELFF. The full variable domain, in which reference TRBV7-6 and TRBJ2-2 provide the parts outside the CDR3, is GAGVSQSPRYKVTKRGQDVALRCDPISGHVSLYWYRQALGQGPEFLTYFNYEAQQDKSGLPNDRFSAERPEGSISTLTIQRTEQRDSAMYRCASSLRDRDWGGELFFGEGSRLTVL.

This rearrangement joins TRBV25-1 to TRBJ2-7; D is possibly TRBD1 (6 bases). Germline CDR1 MGHDK, CDR2 SYGVNS. The ends were cut back, 6 bases at V and 1 base at J, with 13 bases in the middle. This CDR3 has 14 amino acids. The CDR3 region is CASRRTDTSYEQYF. The CDR3 nucleotides are TGTGCCAGCAGGCGGACAGATACTTCCTACGAGCAGTACTTC.

The chain employs TRBV4-1 and TRBJ1-2; no reliable D call. Germline CDR1 MGHRA, CDR2 YSYEKL. The V end lost 4 bases, the J end lost 4 bases, and 13 bases lay between the germline ends. The CDR3 is made up of 14 amino acids. CDR3 amino acids: CASSPADGSYGYTF. The CDR3 bases are TGCGCCAGCAGCCCAGCAGACGGCAGCTATGGCTACACCTTC.

The V and J genes are TRBV5-1 and TRBJ2-5; the D is unclear. CDR1 and CDR2 (germline): SGHRS, YFSETQ. There are 13 residues in the CDR3. The V gene lost 2 bases and the J gene lost 2 bases, with 7 bases spanning the gap. Written as DNA, the CDR3 is TGCGCCAGCAGCTTCCTCGGGCAAGAGACCCAGTACTTC. This encodes CASSFLGQETQYF.

This clone has only one observation. This sequence joins TRBV5-4 and TRBJ2-5, with 10 bases that match TRBD1. V was clipped by 4 bases and J by 7 bases; unmatched bases: 4. This CDR3 has 13 residues. In germline, CDR1 is SGHNT, CDR2 YYREEE (reference sequence). CDR3 sequence reads: CASSTGQGVTQYF. The CDR3, as DNA: TGTGCCAGCAGCACAGGACAGGGGGTGACCCAGTACTTC.

The chain joins TRBV2 to TRBJ2-1; TRBD2 is a possible D gene (6 bases). With 5 bases removed from V and 3 bases from J, the gap between germline ends came to 8 bases. This CDR3 has 13 amino acids. Per the germline V gene, CDR1 is SNHLY and CDR2 is FYNNEI. CDR3 DNA: TGTGCCAGCAGTCGGGGGAGCTACAATGAGCAGTTCTTC. Translated, it gives CASSRGSYNEQFF.

J is TRBJ2-7 and V is TRBV5-1; D is possibly TRBD1 (5 bases). Germline CDR1 SGHRS, CDR2 YFSETQ. V lost 4 bases and J 1 base, leaving 12 bases between the germline ends. The CDR3 covers 14 residues. The CDR3 here is CASSPQTVSYEQYF. For the CDR3, the DNA is TGCGCCAGCAGCCCCCAGACAGTATCCTACGAGCAGTACTTC.

The rearrangement links TRBV6-5 to TRBJ2-1; D is perhaps TRBD2 (5 bases). CDR1 and CDR2 (germline): MNHEY, SVGAGI. With 2 bases removed from V and 0 bases from J, the gap between germline ends came to 8 bases. This CDR3 contains 15 residues. CDR3: CASSYISGSYNEQFF. CDR3 in DNA: TGTGCCAGCAGTTACATCAGCGGCTCCTACAATGAGCAGTTCTTC.

The genes are TRBV25-1 and TRBJ2-1; D unresolved. The germline gives CDR1 MGHDK, CDR2 SYGVNS. V was pared by 4 bases and J by 1 base, with 11 bases between. The CDR3 has 15 amino acids. This chain's CDR3 is CASSARPNSYNEQFF. In DNA form, the CDR3 reads TGTGCCAGCAGTGCCCGGCCGAATTCCTACAATGAGCAGTTCTTC.

The rearrangement uses TRBV19 and TRBJ1-1; 7 bases are a match to TRBD1. Unmatched junction bases numbered 7, after V lost 6 bases and J lost 3 bases. CDR1 LNHDA and CDR2 SQIVND come from the germline V gene (reference sequence). The CDR3 consists of 14 residues. The chain's CDR3 is CASREGARYTEAFF. The CDR3 DNA reads as TGTGCCAGTAGGGAGGGGGCGCGGTACACTGAAGCTTTCTTT.

V usage is TRBV6-6 and J usage is TRBJ2-1; 8 positions match TRBD1. Trimming cost V 4 bases and J 3 bases; bases outside gene matches: 8. The germline V gene encodes CDR1 MNHNY and CDR2 SVGAGI (reference sequence). The CDR3 has 16 amino acids. CDR3 sequence (DNA): TGTGCCAGCAGTTCTACCGGGACAGGACTCTACAATGAGCAGTTCTTC. Its translation is CASSSTGTGLYNEQFF.

The gene calls are TRBV10-3 and TRBJ2-3; tentatively, D is TRBD1 or TRBD2 (5 bases each). V was cut by 3 bases and J by 0 bases, with 13 bases left in between. The CDR3 runs to 16 residues. Per the germline V gene, CDR1 is ENHRY and CDR2 is SYGVKD. The DNA for the CDR3 is TGTGCCATCAGTGACAGGGACGGATCTAGCACAGATACGCAGTATTTT. It codes for CAISDRDGSSTDTQYF.

This chain joins TRBV19 and TRBJ2-3, with TRBD1 as a possible D gene (5 bases). Trimming took off 0 bases at V and 5 bases at J, with 9 bases between the two ends. This CDR3 contains 14 residues. Germline loops: CDR1 LNHDA, CDR2 SQIVND (reference sequence). The CDR3 region is CASSIDRVKDTQYF. CDR3 in DNA: TGTGCCAGTAGTATAGACAGGGTCAAAGATACGCAGTATTTT.

The chain recombines TRBV9 with TRBJ2-5; 9 positions agree with TRBD2. Germline loops: CDR1 SGDLS, CDR2 YYNGEE. J lost 5 bases, V lost 1 base, and 6 bases had no gene match. This CDR3 contains 15 residues. Here the CDR3 reads CASSVQSSGKETQYF. DNA for the CDR3: TGTGCCAGCAGCGTACAATCTAGCGGGAAGGAGACCCAGTACTTC.

The chain recombines TRBV7-2 with TRBJ2-5; D not certain. V was trimmed by 0 bases and J by 4 bases, leaving 9 bases between them. The CDR3 runs 14 residues. In germline, CDR1 is SGHTA, CDR2 FQGNSA. DNA of the CDR3: TGTGCCAGCAGCTTAGCTCGGATTTCAGAGACCCAGTACTTC. Protein sequence: CASSLARISETQYF. The full variable domain, in which reference TRBV7-2 and TRBJ2-5 provide the parts outside the CDR3, is GAGVSQSPSNKVTEKGKDVELRCDPISGHTALYWYRQSLGQGLEFLIYFQGNSAPDKSGLPSDRFSAERTGGSVSTLTIQRTQQEDSAVYLCASSLARISETQYFGPGTRLLVL.

V gene TRBV6-5 combines with J gene TRBJ2-6, with D perhaps matching TRBD1 (6 bases). The ends were cut back, 6 bases at V and 4 bases at J, with 13 bases in the middle. CDR3 length: 15 amino acids. CDR1 MNHEY and CDR2 SVGAGI come from the germline V gene. CDR3 nucleotides: TGTGCCAGCAGCCCCCGGACAGCCGGGGCCAACGTCCTGACTTTC. Residues: CASSPRTAGANVLTF.

The rearrangement uses TRBV5-5 and TRBJ1-2; TRBD1 aligns across 7 bases. Germline trimming cut 6 bases from V and 0 bases from J; bases unmatched to any gene: 8. Germline CDR1 is SGHKS and CDR2 is YYEKEE (reference sequence). The CDR3 has 15 residues. Here the CDR3 DNA reads TGTGCCAGCATGCGGACAGGACCTTCTAACTATGGCTACACCTTC. It encodes CASMRTGPSNYGYTF.

This chain uses TRBV19 with TRBJ1-1; 8 bases line up with TRBD1. CDR1 is LNHDA, CDR2 SQIVND, per germline (reference sequence). The ends lost 6 bases at V and 1 base at J; junction bases unmatched: 10. The CDR3 runs 16 residues. Here the CDR3 reads CASRTPPTGENTEAFF. CDR3 DNA sequence: TGTGCCAGTAGAACCCCCCCGACAGGGGAGAACACTGAAGCTTTCTTT.

V usage is TRBV29-1 and J usage is TRBJ1-2; perhaps TRBD1 as D (5 bases). In germline, CDR1 is SQVTM, CDR2 ANQGSEA. The CDR3 runs to 11 residues. The V gene lost 5 bases and the J gene lost 6 bases, with 10 bases spanning the gap. The CDR3 DNA reads as TGCAGCGTTACAAAAGGGGATGGCTACACCTTC. Translated: CSVTKGDGYTF. The whole variable domain, filled in from reference TRBV29-1 and TRBJ1-2, reads SAVISQKPSRDICQRGTSLTIQCQVDSQVTMMFWYRQQPGQSLTLIATANQGSEATYESGFVIDKFPISRPNLTFSTLTVSNMSPEDSSIYLCSVTKGDGYTFGSGTRLTVV.

The chain is built from TRBV14 and TRBJ2-1; D might be TRBD1 or TRBD2, each matching 5 bases. The germline V gene has CDR1 SGHDN and CDR2 FVKESK. The CDR3 consists of 16 residues. The V end lost 4 bases, the J end lost 8 bases, and 21 bases lay between the germline ends. The CDR3 DNA reads TGTGCCAGCAGCCTTCTCGGGGCAGGCCAAGGGGATGAGCAGTTCTTC. Protein product: CASSLLGAGQGDEQFF. Filled out from reference TRBV14 and TRBJ2-1, the complete variable domain reads EAGVTQFPSHSVIEKGQTVTLRCDPISGHDNLYWYRRVMGKEIKFLLHFVKESKQDESGMPNNRFLAERTGGTYSTLKVQPAELEDSGVYFCASSLLGAGQGDEQFFGPGTRLTVL.

V and J are TRBV7-3 and TRBJ2-3; TRBD1 aligns across 9 bases. With V trimmed by 4 bases and J by 6 bases, 8 bases remained unmatched. Germline V gene lookup returns CDR1 SGHTA and CDR2 FQGTGA. There are 15 residues in the CDR3. The CDR3 loop reads CASSSHRGPRDTQYF. The CDR3 coding sequence is TGTGCCAGCAGCTCCCACAGGGGGCCGCGGGATACGCAGTATTTT.

This chain joins TRBV9 and TRBJ1-1; 7 bases line up with TRBD1. The CDR3 runs 14 residues. Germline V CDR1 and CDR2: SGDLS, YYNGEE. V trimming: 4 bases; J trimming: 1 base; junction bases outside the gene matches: 4. CDR3 sequence: CASSLQGQNTEAFF. CDR3 in DNA: TGTGCCAGCAGCCTACAGGGGCAGAACACTGAAGCTTTCTTT.